These 15 T cell receptor beta chains came from one sample sequenced in a study of OX40 agonist ivuxolimab in advanced cancers. The data were produced by immunoSEQ multiplex PCR, yet TCRdb's version contains in-frame clones alone and is incomplete. The sample comprises more than 65,000 clones, 85% of which are singletons, and 0.83% rests with the top ten. This material consisted of CD4+ or CD8+ T cells sorted from blood, taken in a trial of the OX40 agonist ivuxolimab. Receptor source: an adult with an advanced solid tumor such as melanoma, head and neck, liver or kidney cancer.

J is TRBJ2-1 and V is TRBV30; 9 bases are shared with TRBD2. Germline values: CDR1 GTSNPN, CDR2 SVGIG (reference sequence). Losses at the gene ends were 4 bases for V and 9 bases for J; bases not matched to a gene: 7. CDR3 size: 13 residues. The CDR3: CAWTRGTSIEQFF. In DNA form, the CDR3 reads TGTGCCTGGACCCGCGGGACTAGCATTGAGCAGTTCTTC.

This chain joins TRBV4-2 and TRBJ1-3, with D perhaps TRBD1 (5 bases). With 0 bases removed from V and 1 base from J, the gap between germline ends came to 13 bases. The CDR3 has 17 amino acids. Germline V gives CDR1 LGHNA, CDR2 YNFKEQ. CDR3 sequence: CASSQEPRVTSGNTIYF. The CDR3 DNA reads as TGTGCCAGCAGCCAAGAGCCCAGGGTGACATCTGGAAACACCATATATTTT.

The count of this clone is one. The J gene is TRBJ2-2, the V gene TRBV10-3, with D unresolved. Germline CDR1 and CDR2: ENHRY and SYGVKD. The germline V and J ends were trimmed by 7 bases and 4 bases, with 7 bases remaining between them. CDR3 length equals 12 residues. The CDR3 DNA follows: TGTGCCATCACCCCAGGCACCGGGGAGCTGTTTTTT. As protein: CAITPGTGELFF.

DNA of the CDR3: TGTGCCAGCAGCCAAGTCGGGGGCAGGGGCTATGGCTACACCTTC. It codes for CASSQVGGRGYGYTF. The rearrangement uses TRBV14 and TRBJ1-2; D is possibly TRBD1 (6 bases). The CDR3 runs to 15 residues. V dropped 1 base and J dropped 4 bases, with 13 bases sitting between them. Germline CDR1 reads SGHDN; CDR2 reads FVKESK.

This clone has more than one count but fewer than ten. V usage is TRBV15 and J usage is TRBJ1-2, with 7 bases fitting TRBD1. Losses at the gene ends were 3 bases for V and 1 base for J; bases not matched to a gene: 11. The germline V gene encodes CDR1 LNHNV and CDR2 YYDKDF (reference sequence). The CDR3 is 17 amino acids. DNA of the CDR3: TGTGCCACCAGCAGCCAACCCGGGACAGCTTTTAACTATGGCTACACCTTC. This encodes CATSSQPGTAFNYGYTF.

In its sample, this clone was seen once. J is TRBJ2-2 and V is TRBV5-1; D unresolved. Looked up from germline, CDR1 is SGHRS and CDR2 is YFSETQ. The CDR3 is 14 residues long. Trimming left V 0 bases short and J 0 bases short, with 3 bases between. The CDR3 DNA sequence: TGCGCCAGCAGCTTGGTCTCGAACACCGGGGAGCTGTTTTTT. Translated, it gives CASSLVSNTGELFF. Using reference TRBV5-1 and TRBJ2-2 for the parts outside the CDR3, the full variable domain is KAGVTQTPRYLIKTRGQQVTLSCSPISGHRSVSWYQQTPGQGLQFLFEYFSETQRNKGNFPGRFSGRQFSNSRSEMNVSTLELGDSALYLCASSLVSNTGELFFGEGSRLTVL.

This chain connects TRBV19 to TRBJ2-5, with TRBD1 matching 8 bases. Germline V gene data show CDR1 as LNHDA and CDR2 as SQIVND (reference sequence). The junction had 10 bases not matched to a gene; V was cut back by 3 bases and J by 4 bases. CDR3 length: 16 residues. The CDR3 region is CASSISAQGAGETQYF. CDR3 coding DNA: TGTGCCAGTAGTATTAGCGCCCAGGGGGCGGGAGAGACCCAGTACTTC.

This chain joins TRBV6-5 and TRBJ2-6; D is possibly TRBD1 (5 bases). This CDR3 contains 15 residues. Trimming cost V 6 bases and J 0 bases, with 9 bases left between them. CDR1 is MNHEY, CDR2 SVGAGI, per germline. CDR3 coding DNA: TGTGCCAGCAGGGACACCCACTCTGGGGCCAACGTCCTGACTTTC. Its protein is CASRDTHSGANVLTF.

The rearrangement uses TRBV9 and TRBJ1-6; possibly TRBD1 for D (6 bases). V was pared by 4 bases and J by 4 bases, with 12 bases between. This CDR3 is 15 amino acids long. Germline V lookup: CDR1 SGDLS, CDR2 YYNGEE. This chain's CDR3 is CASSSDSFYNSPLHF. In DNA form, the CDR3 reads TGTGCCAGCAGCTCGGACAGTTTTTATAATTCACCCCTCCACTTT.

V is TRBV28 and J is TRBJ1-5; D is perhaps TRBD1 (6 bases). V dropped 1 base and J dropped 5 bases, with 12 bases sitting between them. The germline V gene has CDR1 MDHEN and CDR2 SYDVKM. The CDR3 covers 15 residues. The CDR3 here is CASSLLGGRYQPQHF. The CDR3 coding sequence is TGTGCCAGCAGTTTATTAGGGGGAAGGTATCAGCCCCAGCATTTT.

This chain uses TRBV7-6 with TRBJ2-1, with D possibly being TRBD2 (6 bases). The CDR3 has 13 residues. Germline V CDR1 and CDR2: SGHVS, FNYEAQ. The V and J ends lost 5 bases and 9 bases respectively, with 14 bases between them. Here the CDR3 reads CASSENQGGEQFF. The CDR3 DNA reads TGTGCCAGCAGCGAAAATCAGGGAGGTGAGCAGTTCTTC.

The CDR3 region is CASSPLGGSTEKLFF. The CDR3 DNA follows: TGTGCCAGCAGCCCGTTGGGGGGTTCTACTGAAAAACTGTTTTTT. The chain links TRBV14 to TRBJ1-4; the D gene is possibly TRBD1 (5 bases). The germline V gene has CDR1 SGHDN and CDR2 FVKESK. V lost 4 bases and J lost 7, with 16 bases in between. The CDR3 extends over 15 amino acids.

This chain connects TRBV5-6 to TRBJ2-5; weak D call: TRBD2 (6 bases). Germline lookup yields CDR1 SGHDT and CDR2 YYEEEE. The V end was cut by 6 bases, the J end by 4 bases, with 16 bases between. The CDR3 has 14 residues. The DNA for the CDR3 is TGTGCCAGCACCTTTACGGGAGTGGGAGAGACCCAGTACTTC. This codes for CASTFTGVGETQYF.

The J gene is TRBJ2-1, the V gene TRBV28; 10 bases are a match to TRBD1. This CDR3 contains 16 residues. J lost 4 bases, V lost 4 bases, and 7 bases had no gene match. Germline V gene data show CDR1 as MDHEN and CDR2 as SYDVKM. CDR3 sequence (DNA): TGTGCCAGCAGTTCCCAGACAGGGGGCTTTTACAATGAGCAGTTCTTC. Protein sequence: CASSSQTGGFYNEQFF.

The chain uses TRBV30 and TRBJ1-4, with a possible D match to TRBD1 (6 bases). Per the germline V gene, CDR1 is GTSNPN and CDR2 is SVGIG (reference sequence). V was pared by 0 bases and J by 1 base, with 9 bases between. The CDR3 runs to 15 residues. CDR3: CAWSVGTITNEKLFF. CDR3 nucleotides: TGTGCCTGGAGTGTAGGGACAATAACTAATGAAAAACTGTTTTTT.